One and the same sample provided the 17 T cell receptor beta chains below, sequenced in a study of T-cell reconstitution after alpha-beta-depleted transplantation in children (dated by TCRdb to the mid-2010s). Receptor libraries were prepared by PCR. Sequencing relied on an Illumina HiSeq 2500. To normalize quantification of the TCRbeta repertoire, the TCR libraries were built with molecular barcoding that relied on unique molecular identifiers. TCRdb took the public reads, trimmed them with fastp at Q25, ran MiXCR for clone calling and kept in-frame beta chains. Rows with a matching CDR3 protein are joined into one entry that keeps the most common DNA and genes. The sample table records over 550,000 distinct CDR3 sequences; 8% to 11% of these occur just once. The ten most abundant clones make up less than 4.5% of the sample. The sample was PBMCs from the stem cell graft donor, taken from the stem cell graft. These receptors were collected from a human donor who donated a stem cell graft to a child with acute myeloid leukemia.

This clonotype has more than one count but fewer than ten. The chain employs TRBV7-2 and TRBJ2-5; 8 positions agree with TRBD1. The CDR3 extends over 15 amino acids. V lost 5 bases, J lost 2 bases, and 7 bases stayed unmatched. Germline V gene sequence: CDR1 SGHTA, CDR2 FQGNSA. The CDR3 reads CASSTRTGRQETQYF. The CDR3 nucleotides read TGTGCCAGCAGCACCCGGACAGGGCGGCAAGAGACCCAGTACTTC.

This clonotype appeared a few times. V is TRBV4-3 and J is TRBJ1-5, with a possible D match to TRBD1 (5 bases). CDR3 length equals 15 residues. Looked up from germline, CDR1 is LGHNA and CDR2 is YSLEER. V lost 0 bases and J lost 6, with 12 bases in between. CDR3 residues: CASSQDAGKGQPQHF. Here the CDR3 DNA reads TGCGCCAGCAGCCAAGATGCAGGGAAGGGTCAGCCCCAGCATTTT.

This sequence joins TRBV6-1 and TRBJ2-5; possibly TRBD1 for D (5 bases). Per the germline V gene, CDR1 is MNHNS and CDR2 is SASEGT. V gave up 6 bases and J gave up 2 bases, with 13 bases separating them. The CDR3 sequence is 14 residues long. In nucleotides, the CDR3 is TGTGCCAGCAGACCCGACAGTCTTCAAGAGACCCAGTACTTC. Its translation: CASRPDSLQETQYF.

This clonotype was recorded many times. V and J are TRBV7-9 and TRBJ1-5, with D perhaps matching TRBD1 (5 bases). From germline, CDR1 is SEHNR and CDR2 FQNEAQ (reference sequence). This CDR3 has 15 amino acids. V lost 5 bases to trimming and J lost 0 bases, with 11 bases between them. In DNA, the CDR3 is TGTGCCAGCAGCGCAGGGAGTTATAGCAATCAGCCCCAGCATTTT. Its translation is CASSAGSYSNQPQHF.

This clonotype occurred many times. The junction shows a germline mismatch at one end, possibly a read error. This chain links TRBV4-3 with TRBJ2-7; 7 bases match TRBD2. The CDR3 covers 13 residues. Looked up from germline, CDR1 is LGHNA and CDR2 is YSLEER. The CDR3 protein is CASSKEAGLKQYF. The CDR3 DNA is TGCGCCAGCAGCAAAGAAGCGGGACTAAAGCAGTACTTC.

In this sample, this clonotype turned up a few times. V gene TRBV7-2 combines with J gene TRBJ2-1; 9 bases match TRBD2. V trimming: 5 bases; J trimming: 9 bases; junction bases outside the gene matches: 11. In germline, CDR1 is SGHTA, CDR2 FQGNSA. The CDR3 consists of 15 residues. This CDR3 is CASSIIAGAGAEQFF. Written as DNA, the CDR3 is TGTGCCAGCAGCATAATAGCGGGAGCGGGTGCTGAGCAGTTCTTC.

This clonotype was seen more than once but under ten times. This sequence joins TRBV20-1 and TRBJ1-5; the D gene is possibly TRBD1 (5 bases). The CDR3 is made up of 13 amino acids. Germline V lookup: CDR1 DFQATT, CDR2 SNEGSKA (reference sequence). The V gene lost 5 bases and the J gene lost 10 bases, with 18 bases spanning the gap. The CDR3 is CSAVEGLEQPQHF. As DNA, the CDR3 is TGCAGTGCTGTGGAGGGGCTCGAACAACCCCAGCATTTT.

The DNA of the CDR3 is TGCGCCAGCAGCCAAGGAAGGGGCCGTACAGGGGAGACCCAGTACTTC. This gives the protein CASSQGRGRTGETQYF. The chain has TRBV4-3 and TRBJ2-5; D perhaps matches TRBD1 (6 bases). The germline CDR1 and CDR2 sequences are LGHNA and YSLEER. The V end was cut by 1 base, the J end by 5 bases, with 17 bases between. The CDR3 has 16 residues.

This rearrangement joins TRBV6-2 or TRBV6-3 to TRBJ2-7, with a tentative D call TRBD2 (6 bases). The germline CDR1 and CDR2 sequences are MNHEY and SVGEGT. The CDR3 extends over 17 amino acids. Trimming shortened V by 7 bases and J by 4 bases, and 26 bases separated the two germline ends. CDR3 DNA sequence: TGTGCCAGCAACTTTCGCCCCGACAGAACCGGAGGGTACGAGCAGTACTTC. Amino acids: CASNFRPDRTGGYEQYF.

This clonotype was seen only a few times. V and J are TRBV29-1 and TRBJ2-1, with D unresolved. Germline lookup yields CDR1 SQVTM and CDR2 ANQGSEA. The CDR3 totals 10 residues. The V end lost 5 bases, the J end lost 10 bases, and 9 bases lay between the germline ends. DNA of the CDR3: TGCAGCGTTCTGGAAACGGAGCAGTTCTTC. Amino acids: CSVLETEQFF.

This clonotype was observed many times. The chain recombines TRBV20-1 with TRBJ2-1; TRBD2 matches at 11 bases. The germline gives CDR1 DFQATT, CDR2 SNEGSKA (reference sequence). This CDR3 has 15 amino acids. V shed 0 bases and J 8 bases; nucleotides not matched to a gene: 6. The CDR3 sequence: CSARDRTSGLDEQFF. CDR3 in DNA: TGCAGTGCTAGAGATCGGACTAGCGGGTTGGATGAGCAGTTCTTC.

This chain joins TRBV9 and TRBJ2-2; D unresolved. This CDR3 contains 15 residues. Between the trimmed V and J ends, which lost 0 bases and 4 bases, there was a span of 10 bases. CDR1 and CDR2 from the germline V gene are SGDLS and YYNGEE. CDR3 sequence: CASSVVKGLTGELFF. The CDR3 DNA reads as TGTGCCAGCAGCGTAGTTAAGGGTCTCACCGGGGAGCTGTTTTTT.

In this sample, this clonotype turned up a few times. The J gene is TRBJ2-1, the V gene TRBV20-1, with 12 bases lining up with TRBD2. The V gene end was trimmed by 5 bases and the J gene end by 9 bases; junction bases not matched to a gene: 5. This CDR3 spans 13 amino acids. Germline CDR1 reads DFQATT; CDR2 reads SNEGSKA (reference sequence). CDR3 loop: CSALAGGSTEQFF. As DNA, the CDR3 is TGCAGTGCTCTAGCGGGAGGGTCTACTGAGCAGTTCTTC.

The chain joins TRBV18 to TRBJ1-1, with no clear D. This CDR3 spans 15 amino acids. CDR1 KGHSH and CDR2 LQKENI come from the germline V gene. Trimming shortened V by 1 base and J by 0 bases, and 9 bases separated the two germline ends. CDR3 in amino acids: CASSPHVQLNTEAFF. The CDR3 DNA is TGTGCCAGCTCACCACATGTGCAGCTGAACACTGAAGCTTTCTTT. The whole variable domain, filled in from reference TRBV18 and TRBJ1-1, reads NAGVMQNPRHLVRRRGQEARLRCSPMKGHSHVYWYRQLPEEGLKFMVYLQKENIIDESGMPKERFSAEFPKEGPSILRIQQVVRGDSAAYFCASSPHVQLNTEAFFGQGTRLTVV.

The chain has TRBV11-2 and TRBJ1-4, with D perhaps matching TRBD1 (5 bases). V was clipped by 1 base and J by 8 bases, with 29 bases between them. The CDR3 runs 20 residues. The germline gives CDR1 SGHAT, CDR2 FQNNGV. The DNA for the CDR3 is TGTGCCAGCAGCTTAGGGAGGGGAAGGGCGCTTTCAGACAATCAGGAAAAACTGTTTTTT. Translating gives CASSLGRGRALSDNQEKLFF.

There are a few counts of this clonotype. The chain employs TRBV7-9 and TRBJ2-3; D unresolved. Germline V gene lookup returns CDR1 SEHNR and CDR2 FQNEAQ (reference sequence). This CDR3 has 14 residues. V dropped 3 bases and J dropped 2 bases, with 9 bases sitting between them. The DNA of the CDR3 is TGTGCCAGCAGCTTCGAGTCCCTCACAGATACGCAGTATTTT. It translates to CASSFESLTDTQYF.

The chain uses TRBV2 and TRBJ2-3; tentatively, D is TRBD2 (5 bases). The CDR3 totals 15 residues. The germline V gene encodes CDR1 SNHLY and CDR2 FYNNEI. V lost 6 bases and J lost 6, with 19 bases in between. CDR3 sequence reads: CASSSIAFGGDTQYF. In DNA, the CDR3 is TGTGCCAGCAGCTCCATAGCGTTTGGTGGGGATACGCAGTATTTT.